The 7 T cell receptor beta chains in this list originate from one sample, sequenced in a study of HIV-infected patients and healthy controls. TCRdb passed the 5' RACE reads through MiXCR, listing each CDR3 protein once. This sample has about 17,000 distinct CDR3 sequences, with roughly 15% found just once. The sample was CD8+ T cells from blood. The receptors originated from a human donor in good health.

V and J are TRBV7-9 and TRBJ2-7; D possibly matches TRBD1 or TRBD2 (5 bases each). The CDR3 covers 16 residues. V was shortened by 1 base and J by 2 bases, with 15 bases between the two germline ends. CDR1 is SEHNR, CDR2 FQNEAQ, per germline (reference sequence). The chain's CDR3 is CASSLVRWDGTYEQYF. The CDR3 nucleotides are TGTGCCAGCAGCTTAGTGAGGTGGGACGGCACCTACGAGCAGTACTTC.

Ten or more counts support this clonotype. This rearrangement joins TRBV3-1 to TRBJ2-1; D remains unclear. Per the germline V gene, CDR1 is LGHDT and CDR2 is YNNKEL (reference sequence). V dropped 2 bases and J dropped 13 bases, with 12 bases sitting between them. This CDR3 is built from 12 residues. The CDR3 loop reads CASSQTPGYQFF. As DNA, the CDR3 is TGTGCCAGCAGCCAAACCCCCGGGTACCAGTTCTTC.

A remark on this clonotype: A much more abundant neighbour one base away suggests this may be a read error. This chain joins TRBV4-2 and TRBJ2-3; 9 nucleotides match TRBD1. The CDR3 is 17 residues long. The germline gives CDR1 LGHNA, CDR2 YNFKEQ. The CDR3 here is CASSQEGQGASADAQYF. CDR3 DNA: TGTGCCAGCAGCCAAGAGGGACAGGGTGCATCGGCAGATGCGCAGTATTTT.

This clonotype was observed many times. J is TRBJ1-4 and V is TRBV7-9; the D is unclear. Per germline, CDR1 SEHNR and CDR2 FQNEAQ (reference sequence). V shed 4 bases and J shed 10 bases, with 10 bases lying between them. This CDR3 is built from 12 residues. The DNA for the CDR3 is TGTGCCAGCAGCTCCAAGTTGGGAAAACTGTTTTTT. Its protein is CASSSKLGKLFF.

The chain has TRBV5-6 and TRBJ2-1, with 12 bases identical to TRBD2. Trimming took 4 bases from V and 6 from J; bases not matched to a gene: 8. CDR1 is SGHDT, CDR2 YYEEEE, per germline. The CDR3 is made up of 16 amino acids. CDR3 loop: CASSPTTSGSSNEQFF. The CDR3 region has the DNA TGTGCCAGCAGCCCCACGACTAGCGGGAGTAGCAATGAGCAGTTCTTC. Supplemented by reference TRBV5-6 and TRBJ2-1, the full variable domain reads DAGVTQSPTHLIKTRGQQVTLRCSPKSGHDTVSWYQQALGQGPQFIFQYYEEEERQRGNFPDRFSGHQFPNYSSELNVNALLLGDSALYLCASSPTTSGSSNEQFFGPGTRLTVL.

The table lists this clonotype with many counts. This chain joins TRBV7-9 and TRBJ1-1; TRBD1 is a possible D gene (5 bases). The germline V and J ends were trimmed by 7 bases and 1 base, with 10 bases remaining between them. CDR1 and CDR2 (germline): SEHNR, FQNEAQ (reference sequence). CDR3 length: 13 amino acids. CDR3: CASIRDRNTEAFF. The CDR3 DNA reads TGTGCCAGCATCAGGGATCGGAACACTGAAGCTTTCTTT.

The gene calls are TRBV4-3 and TRBJ1-3, with D hard to call. The CDR3 has 12 residues. V gave up 5 bases and J gave up 5 bases, with 7 bases separating them. Germline-derived CDR1 and CDR2 are LGHNA and YSLEER. For the CDR3, the DNA is TGCGCCAGCAGCTCCAGCCGAAACACCATATATTTT. Amino acid sequence: CASSSSRNTIYF.